Sequencing of this TCR beta chain was carried out in a study of low-dose radiotherapy and immunotherapy resistance in tumors. Study information: Each patient was administered nivolumab intravenously at 240 mg, which was a flat dose, every two weeks, along with intravenous ipilimumab at 1 mg/kg every six weeks.

The time point was: after trial treatment. Treatment given: LDRT plus nivolumab, ipilimumab, low-dose cyclophosphamide and aspirin (RACIN trial). Donors were administered nivolumab, ipilimumab, aspirin and low-dose cyclophosphamide, together with low-dose radiotherapy. Alpha- and beta-chain coverage of first-strand cDNA came from TRAV- and TRBV-specific primers. It was with a constant-region primer and a V-primer adapter that TCRs were amplified over roughly 20 PCR cycles. TCRdb re-called the reads through MiXCR, storing one row per CDR3 protein. The sample contains fewer than 110,000 distinct CDR3 sequences, more than 20% of which appear only once. This CDR3 has 16 amino acids. This clonotype was seen at least ten times.

The origin of this receptor is a male donor with prostate cancer. Sequenced material: PBMCs, taken after low-dose radiotherapy plus immunotherapy. The chain links TRBV21-1 to TRBJ2-2; whether TRBD1, the table's D call, matches the DNA was not checked. TRBV21-1 is a pseudogene. The CDR3 DNA is TGTGCCAGCACCCGAGGGGCGGCTTCGAACACCGGGGAGCTGTTTTTT. It specifies CASTRGAASNTGELFF.